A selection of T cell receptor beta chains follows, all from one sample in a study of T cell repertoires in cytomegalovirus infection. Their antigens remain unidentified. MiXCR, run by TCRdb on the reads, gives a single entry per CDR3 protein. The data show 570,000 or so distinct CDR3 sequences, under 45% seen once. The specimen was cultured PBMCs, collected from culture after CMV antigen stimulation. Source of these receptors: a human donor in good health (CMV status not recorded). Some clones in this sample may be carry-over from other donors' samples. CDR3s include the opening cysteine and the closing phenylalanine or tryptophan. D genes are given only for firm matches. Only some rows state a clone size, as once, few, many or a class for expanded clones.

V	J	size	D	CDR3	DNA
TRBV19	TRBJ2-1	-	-	CASSTDPRIRNEQFF	TGTGCCAGTAGCACGGACCCTCGGATACGCAATGAGCAGTTCTTC
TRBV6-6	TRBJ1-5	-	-	CASSAPGGRNQPQHF	TGTGCCAGCAGTGCCCCCGGGGGTCGCAATCAGCCCCAGCATTTT
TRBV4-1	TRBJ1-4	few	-	CASSYQLATNEKLFF	TGCGCCAGCAGCTACCAGTTGGCAACTAATGAAAAACTGTTTTTT
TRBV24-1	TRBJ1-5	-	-	CATSARNQPQHF	TGTGCCACCAGTGCCAGAAATCAGCCCCAGCATTTT
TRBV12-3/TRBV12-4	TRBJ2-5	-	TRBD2	CASSKRGGYQETQYF	TGTGCCAGCAGTAAGCGGGGGGGTTACCAAGAGACCCAGTACTTC
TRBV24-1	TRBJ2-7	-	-	CATMQESSYEQYF	TGTGCCACCATGCAGGAATCTTCCTACGAGCAGTACTTC
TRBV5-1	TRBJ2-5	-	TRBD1	CASSWGDRDAETQYF	TGCGCCAGCAGCTGGGGGGACAGGGATGCAGAGACCCAGTACTTC
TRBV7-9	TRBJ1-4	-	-	CASSSGEPNEKLFF	TGTGCCAGCAGCTCAGGGGAGCCTAATGAAAAACTGTTTTTT
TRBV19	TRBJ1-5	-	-	CASSTGTSNQPQHF	TGTGCCAGTAGTACCGGGACATCGAATCAGCCCCAGCATTTT
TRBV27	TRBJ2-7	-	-	CASSPARTDLLYF	TGTGCCAGCAGTCCCGCCAGGACAGACCTGCTGTACTTC
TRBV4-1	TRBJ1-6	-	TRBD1	CASSQQGGNSPLHF	TGCGCCAGCAGCCAACAGGGGGGCAATTCACCCCTCCACTTT
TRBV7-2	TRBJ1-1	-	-	CASSHPETGRTAFF	TGTGCCAGCAGCCACCCAGAGACAGGTCGGACGGCTTTCTTT
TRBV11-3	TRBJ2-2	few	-	CASSLGTTGELFF	TGTGCCAGCAGCTTAGGTACCACCGGGGAGCTGTTTTTT
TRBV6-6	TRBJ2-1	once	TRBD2	CASSPTREGRRQFF	TGTGCCAGCAGCCCGACAAGGGAGGGTCGGCGGCAGTTCTTC
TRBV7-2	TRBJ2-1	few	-	CASSLLGTEYNEQFF	TGTGCCAGCAGCTTACTCGGGACTGAATACAATGAGCAGTTCTTC
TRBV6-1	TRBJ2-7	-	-	CASSGAGSSSYEQYF	TGTGCCAGCAGTGGGGCCGGGTCTAGCTCCTACGAGCAGTACTTC
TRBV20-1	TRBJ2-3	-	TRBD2	CSASGGDTDTQYF	TGCAGTGCTAGCGGGGGGGACACAGATACGCAGTATTTT
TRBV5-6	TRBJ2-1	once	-	CASSFGPITEQFF	TGTGCCAGCAGCTTCGGACCGATAACTGAGCAGTTCTTC
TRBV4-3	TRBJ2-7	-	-	CASSFQLGRSYEQYF	TGCGCCAGCAGCTTTCAACTAGGAAGATCCTACGAGCAGTACTTC
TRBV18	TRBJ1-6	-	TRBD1	CASSPGTDYNSPLHF	TGTGCCAGCTCACCAGGGACAGACTATAATTCACCCCTCCACTTT
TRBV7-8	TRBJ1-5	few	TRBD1	CASTDRGLNQPQHF	TGTGCCAGCACGGACAGGGGGCTCAATCAGCCCCAGCATTTT
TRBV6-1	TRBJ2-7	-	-	CASSVGTYEQYF	TGTGCCAGCTCGGTAGGGACCTACGAGCAGTACTTC
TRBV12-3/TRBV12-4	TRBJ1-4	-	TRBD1	CASSLGDRGEKLFF	TGTGCCAGCAGTTTAGGCGACAGGGGAGAAAAACTGTTTTTT
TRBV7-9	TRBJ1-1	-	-	CASSYRPGHLNTEAFF	TGTGCCAGCAGCTACAGGCCGGGACACTTGAACACTGAAGCTTTCTTT
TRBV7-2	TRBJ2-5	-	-	CASSPGGGWQTQYF	TGTGCCAGCAGCCCGGGGGGCGGCTGGCAGACCCAGTACTTC
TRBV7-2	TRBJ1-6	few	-	CASSFTATSNSPLHF	TGTGCCAGCAGCTTCACCGCCACTTCAAATTCACCCCTCCACTTT
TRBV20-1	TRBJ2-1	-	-	CSAREGRSYNEQFF	TGCAGTGCTAGAGAAGGCCGTAGCTACAATGAGCAGTTCTTC
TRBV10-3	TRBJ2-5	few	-	CAISESGGQETQYF	TGTGCCATCAGTGAGTCAGGGGGACAAGAGACCCAGTACTTC
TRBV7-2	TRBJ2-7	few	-	CASSPDPHYSYEQYF	TGTGCCAGCAGCCCCGACCCCCACTACTCCTACGAGCAGTACTTC
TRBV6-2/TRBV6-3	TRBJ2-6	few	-	CASSYPLQATGANVLTF	TGTGCCAGCAGTTATCCCCTACAGGCAACTGGGGCCAACGTCCTGACTTTC
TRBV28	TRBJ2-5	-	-	CASRLQQETQYF	TGTGCCAGCAGATTGCAGCAAGAGACCCAGTACTTC
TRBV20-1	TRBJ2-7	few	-	CSARPSSSPRERQYF	TGCAGTGCTAGACCGTCGTCGTCACCGAGGGAGAGGCAGTACTTC
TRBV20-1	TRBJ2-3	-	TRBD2	CSASGVAGPADTQYF	TGCAGTGCTAGTGGGGTAGCGGGACCCGCAGATACGCAGTATTTT
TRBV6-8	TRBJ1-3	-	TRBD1	CASSPRQGWRDTIYF	TGTGCCAGCAGTCCGCGACAGGGGTGGAGAGACACCATATATTTT
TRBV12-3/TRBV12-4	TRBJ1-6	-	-	CASSLEESPLHF	TGTGCCAGCAGTTTAGAAGAATCACCCCTCCACTTT
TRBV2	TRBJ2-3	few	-	CASSGQATDTQYF	TGTGCCAGCAGTGGCCAGGCGACAGATACGCAGTATTTT
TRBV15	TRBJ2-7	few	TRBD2	CATSRWRGASAYEQYF	TGTGCCACCAGCAGATGGCGGGGGGCGAGTGCCTACGAGCAGTACTTC
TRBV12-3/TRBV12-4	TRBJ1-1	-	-	CASSLVPTNTEAFF	TGTGCCAGCAGTTTGGTCCCAACGAACACTGAAGCTTTCTTT
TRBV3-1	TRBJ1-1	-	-	CASSQETGKTEAFF	TGTGCCAGCAGCCAAGAGACGGGTAAGACTGAAGCTTTCTTT
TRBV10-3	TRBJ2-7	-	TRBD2	CAISESASGRGEQYF	TGTGCCATCAGTGAGTCGGCTAGCGGGAGAGGCGAGCAGTACTTC
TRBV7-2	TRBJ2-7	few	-	CASSPGVFYEQYF	TGTGCCAGCAGCCCTGGGGTATTCTACGAGCAGTACTTC
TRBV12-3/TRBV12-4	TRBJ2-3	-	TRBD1	CASNHRGPRTDTQYF	TGTGCCAGCAACCACAGGGGACCCCGCACAGATACGCAGTATTTT
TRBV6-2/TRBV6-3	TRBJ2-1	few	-	CASSVPRGDYNEQFF	TGTGCCAGCAGCGTCCCTAGGGGGGATTACAATGAGCAGTTCTTC
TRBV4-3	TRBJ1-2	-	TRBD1	CASSARGGDGYTF	TGCGCCAGCAGCGCCAGGGGGGGCGATGGCTACACCTTC
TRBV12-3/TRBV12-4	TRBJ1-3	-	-	CASRQSSGNTIYF	TGTGCCAGCAGACAGAGCTCTGGAAACACCATATATTTT
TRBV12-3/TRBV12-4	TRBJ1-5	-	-	CASSQGRLTDQPQHF	TGTGCCAGCAGTCAGGGACGATTGACGGATCAGCCCCAGCATTTT
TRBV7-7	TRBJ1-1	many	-	CASSLVQIINTEAFF	TGTGCCAGCAGCTTAGTTCAGATAATCAACACTGAAGCTTTCTTT